This TCR beta chain derives from a study of cytomegalovirus exposure and HLA in healthy donors. Study-wide results and limits: Per a prior analysis, the majority of TCR beta V segments were productive roughly 87% or roughly 30% of the time. One variant, a missense change in DCLRE1C, was linked in a later analysis to TCR beta V- and J-gene trimming. Most TCR sequences were seen very rarely across donors, but some public TCRs occurred in many.

Between the trimmed V and J ends, which lost 0 bases and 5 bases, there was a span of 11 bases. From germline, CDR1 is SGHRS and CDR2 YFSETQ. The CDR3 is made up of 14 amino acids. This clone was detected only a few times. Its antigen is not known. Use of 60 Vbeta and 13 Jbeta primers characterized the PCR. In the original workflow: A follow-up analysis tallied around 80 million unique TCR beta chains, roughly 10 million shared. Libraries were prepared by immunoSEQ multiplex PCR; TCRdb keeps only in-frame clonotypes and omits some of them. V, J and clone size are those of that table, while D and trimming were read from the DNA. Of approximately 190,000 clones in the sample, 82% are singletons; the top ten hold around 0.75%.

The source is a woman aged 18-29 years in good health and CMV-seronegative. The rearrangement links TRBV5-1 to TRBJ1-1; D is perhaps TRBD1 (5 bases). Sequenced input: PBMCs. The CDR3 nucleotides read TGCGCCAGCAGCTTGGAAAGGGGAAGTACTGAAGCTTTCTTT. It specifies CASSLERGSTEAFF. The full variable domain, its missing parts supplied by reference TRBV5-1 and TRBJ1-1, is KAGVTQTPRYLIKTRGQQVTLSCSPISGHRSVSWYQQTPGQGLQFLFEYFSETQRNKGNFPGRFSGRQFSNSRSEMNVSTLELGDSALYLCASSLERGSTEAFFGQGTRLTVV.